The present TCR beta chain was sequenced within a study of blood T cells in healthy people across ages. A single count supports this clonotype. PCR was performed a second time for about 7 to 11 cycles using a sample-barcoded 5' primer and a J-beta primer mix. Each of the cDNA molecules was tagged by a template-switch adaptor with 12 random nucleotides. MiXCR was run by TCRdb on the 5' RACE reads, yielding one entry per CDR3 protein. The sample lists hundreds of thousands of distinct CDR3 sequences; 20% to 30% were seen once. The germline V gene encodes CDR1 GTSNPN and CDR2 SVGIG (reference sequence). This CDR3 is 13 amino acids long. J was trimmed by 6 bases and V by 1 base; bases with no gene match: 3. These same records also appear under a second study, on T cells of mothers and their children. In that study: M1S, a second-PCR primer, added sample barcodes and 2-4 random nucleotides. The study obtained over 9 million TCR beta CDR3 reads per mother and a few million per child. There was no detection of any persistent microchimeric T cell clones.

Sequencing was performed on blood. The sequence came from a boy under 18 in good health. The V call is TRBV30, the J call TRBJ2-1; 7 positions match TRBD2. The DNA of the CDR3 is TGTGCCTGGAGTGGAACGGGGGGCAATGAGCAGTTCTTC. It encodes CAWSGTGGNEQFF.